These 8 T cell receptor beta chains originate from one sample sequenced in a study of T cell changes during pregnancy in multiple sclerosis. Method: immunoSEQ multiplex PCR; TCRdb's copy keeps in-frame clones and lacks some. The data contain under 80,000 clones, roughly 94% of them singletons. Sample: peripheral blood, taken in the third trimester of pregnancy. These receptors came from a female donor with multiple sclerosis, enrolled in a pregnancy study.

The rearrangement links TRBV5-1 to TRBJ2-5, with 7 bases matching TRBD2. J lost 2 bases, V lost 1 base, and 11 bases had no gene match. The CDR3 spans 17 residues. Germline V gene sequence: CDR1 SGHRS, CDR2 YFSETQ. CDR3 nucleotides: TGCGCCAGCAGCTTGTGGGGGGGTGTCCCTCTACAAGAGACCCAGTACTTC. The encoded protein is CASSLWGGVPLQETQYF.

The J gene is TRBJ1-1, the V gene TRBV10-3; no firm D call. V lost 0 bases, J lost 3 bases, and 17 bases lay in between. The germline gives CDR1 ENHRY, CDR2 SYGVKD. This CDR3 spans 17 amino acids. CDR3 region: CAISESPLLTPDTEAFF. In DNA, the CDR3 is TGTGCCATCAGTGAGTCCCCCCTCCTTACCCCGGACACTGAAGCTTTCTTT.

The chain combines TRBV9 with TRBJ2-5, with D perhaps TRBD2 (7 bases). Germline V gene sequence: CDR1 SGDLS, CDR2 YYNGEE. The CDR3 runs 18 residues. With 4 bases removed from V and 2 bases from J, the gap between germline ends came to 24 bases. The CDR3 is CASSSPRVGGAGQETQYF. CDR3 coding DNA: TGTGCCAGCAGCTCTCCCCGGGTAGGGGGGGCCGGACAAGAGACCCAGTACTTC.

The CDR3 is CASSFPGLAETQYF. In DNA form, the CDR3 reads TGCGCCAGCAGCTTTCCGGGACTAGCAGAGACCCAGTACTTC. The V gene is TRBV5-1, the J gene TRBJ2-5, with 9 bases matching TRBD2. Germline CDR1 and CDR2: SGHRS and YFSETQ. The CDR3 spans 14 residues. J was trimmed by 4 bases and V by 2 bases; bases with no gene match: 3.

The rearrangement uses TRBV19 and TRBJ1-5; weak D call: TRBD1 (5 bases). The CDR3 is 15 amino acids. CDR1 is LNHDA and CDR2 is SQIVND in the germline V gene (reference sequence). The V gene lost 9 bases and the J gene lost 6 bases, with 21 bases spanning the gap. The CDR3 here is CARREGTGRSQPQHF. In DNA form, the CDR3 reads TGTGCCAGGAGGGAGGGGACGGGAAGGAGTCAGCCCCAGCATTTT. The whole variable domain, filled in from reference TRBV19 and TRBJ1-5, reads DGGITQSPKYLFRKEGQNVTLSCEQNLNHDAMYWYRQDPGQGLRLIYYSQIVNDFQKGDIAEGYSVSREKKESFPLTVTSAQKNPTAFYLCARREGTGRSQPQHFGDGTRLSIL.

The chain links TRBV7-2 to TRBJ2-1, with TRBD2 matching over 9 bases. Per germline, CDR1 SGHTA and CDR2 FQGNSA. V lost 5 bases and J lost 0; bases outside the gene matches: 2. The CDR3 runs 15 residues. The CDR3 coding sequence is TGTGCCAGCAGCCCGCGGGGGGGCTCCTACAATGAGCAGTTCTTC. This codes for CASSPRGGSYNEQFF.

The V gene is TRBV7-6, the J gene TRBJ1-1; 7 positions agree with TRBD1. CDR3 size: 14 residues. The germline CDR1 and CDR2 sequences are SGHVS and FNYEAQ. Trimming took 5 bases from V and 2 from J; bases not matched to a gene: 5. The CDR3 nucleotides read TGTGCCAGCAGCGCCTACAGGGGTAACACTGAAGCTTTCTTT. Translating gives CASSAYRGNTEAFF.

The chain carries TRBV7-2 and TRBJ2-7; 7 positions agree with TRBD1. The CDR3 runs to 13 residues. V lost 1 base, J lost 8 bases, and 5 bases stayed unmatched. Germline CDR1 is SGHTA and CDR2 is FQGNSA. The CDR3: CASSLGGTAQQYF. The CDR3 bases are TGTGCCAGCAGCTTAGGAGGGACAGCTCAGCAGTACTTC.